A selection of T cell receptor beta chains follows, all from one sample in a study of shared clonotypes between healthy human individuals. Some clones are missing from TCRdb's copy, which holds only in-frame ones; the method was immunoSEQ multiplex PCR. The table records approximately 2.5 million clones, roughly 92% of them present only once. The sequencing input was naive CD4+ T cells sorted from blood. These receptors all come from a man between 18 and 29 years old in good health. Each CDR3 is given with its conserved first and last residue. A D gene is named only where the DNA matches it firmly. Rows give clone size only sometimes, using once, few, many, or a class for an expanded clone.

d_gene	v_gene	j_gene	abundance	CDR3aa	CDR3nt
-	TRBV30	TRBJ1-5	-	CAWSGGGSRPQHF	TGTGCCTGGAGCGGGGGCGGCAGTCGGCCCCAGCATTTT
TRBD2	TRBV7-9	TRBJ2-1	-	CASSSTSGGRDEQFF	TGTGCCAGCAGCTCAACTAGCGGGGGGAGGGATGAGCAGTTCTTC
-	TRBV2	TRBJ2-2	-	CASRVGTNTGELFF	TGTGCCAGCAGGGTTGGAACGAACACCGGGGAGCTGTTTTTT
-	TRBV16	TRBJ1-2	-	CASSRGHAGYTF	TGTGCCAGCAGCCGAGGCCACGCTGGCTACACCTTC
TRBD1	TRBV5-1	TRBJ1-2	-	CASSGGQGNYGYTF	TGCGCCAGCAGCGGGGGACAGGGGAACTATGGCTACACCTTC
-	TRBV25-1	TRBJ1-1	-	CASSKTEVYTEAFF	TGTGCCAGCAGTAAGACAGAGGTTTACACTGAAGCTTTCTTT
TRBD1	TRBV18	TRBJ1-1	-	CASSPLPTGGSTEAFF	TGTGCCAGCTCACCATTGCCGACAGGGGGAAGCACTGAAGCTTTCTTT
-	TRBV10-3	TRBJ2-7	-	CAISERGGYEQYF	TGTGCCATCAGTGAGCGGGGTGGCTACGAGCAGTACTTC
TRBD1	TRBV7-9	TRBJ1-1	-	CASSSNRDRGGTEAFF	TGTGCCAGCAGCTCTAATCGGGACAGGGGAGGCACTGAAGCTTTCTTT
-	TRBV18	TRBJ1-2	-	CASSPDLRGGYTF	TGTGCCAGCTCACCAGACCTCCGGGGCGGCTACACCTTC
TRBD2	TRBV5-1	TRBJ2-3	-	CASSLIAGGSDTQYF	TGCGCCAGCAGCTTGATAGCGGGAGGGTCAGATACGCAGTATTTT
-	TRBV6-1	TRBJ1-2	-	CASSASGAGHGYTF	TGTGCCAGCAGTGCCTCCGGGGCAGGGCACGGCTACACCTTC
-	TRBV9	TRBJ1-2	-	CASSDHSGRMITNYGYTF	TGTGCCAGCAGCGACCATTCGGGACGGATGATAACTAACTATGGCTACACCTTC
-	TRBV7-2	TRBJ1-6	-	CASSGINPYLPLHF	TGTGCCAGCAGCGGTATTAACCCTTATTTACCCCTCCACTTT
-	TRBV6-1	TRBJ1-2	-	CASSETWVAWAAYGYTF	TGTGCCAGCAGTGAAACGTGGGTTGCGTGGGCCGCCTATGGCTACACCTTC
TRBD1	TRBV7-3	TRBJ2-2	-	CASSPWDRLRSGELFF	TGTGCCAGCAGCCCATGGGACAGGCTTAGATCCGGGGAGCTGTTTTTT
-	TRBV6-6	TRBJ2-7	once	CASSYSGRGNYEQYF	TGTGCCAGCAGTTACTCGGGAAGGGGGAATTACGAGCAGTACTTC
-	TRBV7-7	TRBJ1-2	-	CASTWGRDTF	TGTGCTAGCACCTGGGGGAGGGACACCTTC
TRBD1	TRBV7-9	TRBJ2-3	-	CASSLGQGVFMGADTQYF	TGTGCCAGCAGCCTGGGACAGGGTGTTTTTATGGGGGCAGATACGCAGTATTTT
-	TRBV7-7	TRBJ2-2	-	CASSLGPTAVPGELFF	TGTGCTAGCAGCTTGGGGCCCACGGCGGTCCCCGGGGAGCTGTTTTTT
TRBD1	TRBV5-4	TRBJ2-4	-	CASSRDSNIQYF	TGTGCCAGCAGCCGGGACAGCAACATTCAGTACTTC
-	TRBV18	TRBJ1-4	-	CASSPDRASNEKLFF	TGTGCCAGCTCACCCGACAGAGCCTCTAATGAAAAACTGTTTTTT
-	TRBV4-1	TRBJ1-5	-	CASSQATEGGGQPQHF	TGCGCCAGCAGCCAAGCAACAGAGGGGGGCGGGCAGCCCCAGCATTTT
TRBD2	TRBV27	TRBJ2-1	-	CASSSAGEEFF	TGTGCCAGCAGTAGCGCGGGGGAGGAGTTCTTC
-	TRBV11-2	TRBJ2-2	-	CASSWILARPTPGELFF	TGTGCCAGCAGCTGGATACTAGCCCGTCCAACTCCCGGGGAGCTGTTTTTT
-	TRBV6-1	TRBJ2-2	once	CASSRDLNTGELFF	TGTGCCAGCAGCCGGGATCTGAACACCGGGGAGCTGTTTTTT
-	TRBV5-1	TRBJ1-2	once	CASSPDSPYGYTF	TGCGCCAGCAGTCCTGACAGCCCCTATGGCTACACCTTC
-	TRBV6-5	TRBJ2-7	-	CASSYQGDEQYF	TGTGCCAGCAGCTACCAAGGAGACGAGCAGTACTTC
-	TRBV25-1	TRBJ2-2	-	CASSKQGGTGELFF	TGTGCCAGCAGTAAGCAAGGGGGCACCGGGGAGCTGTTTTTT
TRBD1	TRBV10-2	TRBJ1-5	-	CASSDFGTGGQPQHF	TGCGCCAGCAGTGATTTTGGGACAGGGGGTCAGCCCCAGCATTTT
TRBD2	TRBV7-2	TRBJ2-3	-	CASREKREALSTDTQYF	TGTGCCAGCAGGGAAAAGCGGGAGGCCCTTAGCACAGATACGCAGTATTTT
-	TRBV27	TRBJ1-2	few	CASRPHGDYGYTF	TGTGCCAGCAGGCCGCACGGGGACTATGGCTACACCTTC
-	TRBV10-1	TRBJ2-3	once	CASSGGLDFDTDTQYF	TGCGCCAGCAGCGGAGGGCTAGACTTCGACACAGATACGCAGTATTTT
-	TRBV4-1	TRBJ1-1	-	CASSLDLNTEAFF	TGCGCCAGCAGCCTCGACCTGAACACTGAAGCTTTCTTT
-	TRBV6-5	TRBJ1-1	few	CASSSNTEAFF	TGTGCCAGCAGCTCGAACACTGAAGCTTTCTTT
-	TRBV6-1	TRBJ2-3	-	CASSEWETDTQYF	TGTGCCAGCAGTGAGTGGGAAACAGATACGCAGTATTTT
-	TRBV30	TRBJ1-2	few	CAWMGRGPYGYTF	TGTGCCTGGATGGGCAGGGGTCCCTATGGCTACACCTTC
-	TRBV7-9	TRBJ2-5	-	CASSLAGQGPQYF	TGTGCCAGCAGCTTAGCGGGCCAGGGCCCCCAGTACTTC
TRBD1	TRBV5-8	TRBJ1-5	-	CASSSTGDGNQPQHF	TGTGCCAGCAGCTCCACAGGGGACGGGAATCAGCCCCAGCATTTT
-	TRBV6-1	TRBJ2-3	once	CASSAPRPTDTQYF	TGTGCCAGCAGTGCACCCCGGCCCACAGATACGCAGTATTTT
-	TRBV4-1	TRBJ1-6	-	CASSLIWGPGTRNSPLHF	TGCGCCAGCAGCCTGATATGGGGCCCCGGTACGCGGAATTCACCCCTCCACTTT
-	TRBV4-1	TRBJ2-1	-	CASSQDKSAGGQYNEQFF	TGCGCCAGCAGCCAAGATAAGTCTGCGGGGGGACAGTACAATGAGCAGTTCTTC
-	TRBV2	TRBJ2-5	-	CANSLQETQYF	TGTGCCAACAGTCTCCAAGAGACCCAGTACTTC
-	TRBV6-5	TRBJ2-7	-	CASSSTGGYEQYF	TGTGCCAGCAGTTCGACAGGTGGCTACGAGCAGTACTTC
-	TRBV4-3	TRBJ2-3	-	CASSQVLGSTDTQYF	TGCGCCAGCAGCCAAGTTTTGGGTAGCACAGATACGCAGTATTTT
TRBD1	TRBV18	TRBJ2-1	-	CASSRAGTGGNEQFF	TGTGCCAGCTCACGCGCCGGGACAGGGGGGAATGAGCAGTTCTTC
TRBD2	TRBV6-1	TRBJ2-3	-	CASRLAGWADTQYF	TGTGCCAGCAGATTAGCGGGGTGGGCAGATACGCAGTATTTT
-	TRBV19	TRBJ2-2	-	CASSIQRMNTGELFF	TGTGCCAGTAGTATCCAGCGGATGAACACCGGGGAGCTGTTTTTT
TRBD2	TRBV20-1	TRBJ2-5	-	CSAPGGETQYF	TGCAGTGCTCCGGGGGGGGAGACCCAGTACTTC
TRBD1	TRBV4-1	TRBJ2-1	-	CASSLAGQGSYNEQFF	TGCGCCAGCAGCCTTGCGGGACAGGGGTCCTACAATGAGCAGTTCTTC
-	TRBV6-5	TRBJ2-2	-	CASSYSMTIGELFF	TGTGCCAGCAGTTACTCGATGACAATCGGGGAGCTGTTTTTT
-	TRBV4-1	TRBJ2-7	-	CASSLKKGGQGDSYEQYF	TGCGCCAGCAGCCTCAAGAAGGGGGGGCAGGGGGACTCCTACGAGCAGTACTTC
-	TRBV30	TRBJ1-1	-	CAWSFGAEAFF	TGTGCCTGGAGTTTCGGGGCTGAAGCTTTCTTT
-	TRBV5-4	TRBJ2-2	-	CASRRGEWAGELFF	TGTGCCAGCAGGAGAGGGGAATGGGCCGGGGAGCTGTTTTTT
TRBD1	TRBV19	TRBJ1-1	-	CASRYGQGSGYTEAFF	TGTGCCAGTCGATACGGACAGGGGAGCGGTTACACTGAAGCTTTCTTT
-	TRBV18	TRBJ1-4	-	CASSLGTEEKLFF	TGTGCCAGCTCACTGGGTACAGAAGAAAAACTGTTTTTT
-	TRBV5-1	TRBJ2-2	-	CASSSGGGTGELFF	TGCGCCAGCAGCTCTGGGGGCGGTACCGGGGAGCTGTTTTTT